The 5 T cell receptor beta chains given below trace back to one sample, sequenced in a study of T cells in Graves' hyperthyroidism and ophthalmopathy. The source material, RNA transcripts, was used to amplify TCR beta CDR3 regions. TCR CDR3 underwent first-round RT-PCR with the HTBI primer set. In TCRdb, the multiplex PCR reads were re-called with MiXCR into one record per CDR3 protein. The table records a few hundred thousand distinct CDR3 sequences, more than 15% of them present only once. The sequencing input was blood. Receptors originate from a young woman with Graves' ophthalmopathy.

This clonotype was found many times. The chain has TRBV6-5 and TRBJ1-2; D not resolved. The CDR3 is made up of 14 amino acids. From germline, CDR1 is MNHEY and CDR2 SVGAGI. Trimming pared 3 bases from V and 4 bases from J, leaving 12 bases between. CDR3 region: CASSYNRGGYGYTF. Here the CDR3 DNA reads TGTGCCAGCAGTTATAACCGGGGTGGCTATGGCTACACCTTC.

This clonotype has at least ten counts. DNA of the CDR3: TGTGCCAGCAGTTCCCCCCGTGAAGCTTTCTTT. Its translation is CASSSPREAFF. The gene calls are TRBV28 and TRBJ1-1; D ambiguous. This CDR3 spans 11 amino acids. Trimming cost V 4 bases and J 7 bases, with 7 bases left between them. Germline lookup yields CDR1 MDHEN and CDR2 SYDVKM.

This sequence joins TRBV30 and TRBJ1-2; 8 bases agree with TRBD1. CDR3 size: 14 residues. Germline values: CDR1 GTSNPN, CDR2 SVGIG (reference sequence). With V trimmed by 4 bases and J by 8 bases, 12 bases remained unmatched. The CDR3 reads CAWTLGGTGGGYTF. As DNA, the CDR3 is TGTGCCTGGACTCTAGGGGGGACAGGTGGCGGCTACACCTTC.

The rearrangement uses TRBV30 and TRBJ1-6; D is ambiguous. This CDR3 has 15 amino acids. Germline CDR1 is GTSNPN and CDR2 is SVGIG (reference sequence). In DNA, the CDR3 is TGTGCGATTCAAAGGGCCGGCTCCTATAATTCACCCCTCCACTTT. It encodes CAIQRAGSYNSPLHF.

Comment on this clonotype: No conserved phenylalanine or tryptophan ends this CDR3, so it is likely a read error. V is TRBV12-3 or TRBV12-4 and J is TRBJ2-3; weak D call: TRBD1 (5 bases). V was pared by 6 bases and J by 1 base, with 17 bases between. The CDR3 loop spans 16 amino acids. The CDR3 bases are TGTGCCAGCAGCTCCCAGGGCACCGCCGGCACAGATACGCAGTATTCT. This sequence encodes CASSSQGTAGTDTQYS.